This TCR beta chain stems from a study of cytomegalovirus exposure and HLA in healthy donors (dated by TCRdb to about 2017). Study-level background: In an earlier analysis of approximately 500 of the donors, 276 Gb of sequence data and 100 million or so unique TCR beta sequences from 150 million to 200 million T cells were reported. Rather than drawing on any new phenotypic data, the later analysis identified candidate immune exposures from TCR beta sequences and the way those sequences occurred across donors. A later genetic analysis took genome-wide SNP genotypes for about 55% of the 666 donors and used that subset as a discovery cohort. Four to six DR-DQ haplotypes were handled as single units for association and clustering, since linkage in the cohort was strong. Every discovery cohort repertoire had been produced on one sequencing platform. The study profiled the T cell repertoires of around 700 subjects by immunosequencing and related them to cytomegalovirus serostatus. To predict cytomegalovirus infection status, the study brought together high-throughput TCR immunosequencing, statistical association of individual TCRs with disease status, and machine learning. To decide whether each TCR beta V gene segment behaved as functional or pseudogenic, an earlier analysis of approximately 590 of the donors relied on high-throughput TCR beta sequencing. A later analysis re-analyzed previously published TCR beta repertoires from roughly 690 donors and added high-resolution HLA genotyping to study TCR occurrence patterns. Among some 400 genotyped donors of the cohort, an average of roughly 230,000 unique TCR beta nucleotide sequences was sequenced per donor, of which approximately 19% were non-productive. In addition to the first cohort of around 670 subjects, a separate validation cohort of approximately 130 different subjects was used. HLA typing covered class I and class II loci at four-digit resolution. Of the roughly 400 genotyped donors, over 65% fell in the genetic ancestry cluster associated with self-reported Caucasian donors. Roughly 300 gigabases of sequencing data and approximately 93 million unique TCR sequences were included in an early release covering around 650 HLA-typed donors. The number of donors typed differed by locus, with about 620-630 for A, B, C, DRB1 and DQB1, 522 for DQA1, some 570 for DPA1, and under 490 for DPB1. Donor age, sex, ethnicity and CMV serostatus were compiled alongside the repertoire data. The aim of the study was to test whether cataloging public T cell receptors could identify signatures of past pathogen exposure.

Findings and caveats that apply to the study as a whole: A later genetic analysis reported fewer N-insertions in productive TCRs among donors in an Asian-associated ancestry cluster than the roughly 620-donor mean. Cytomegalovirus status was reported to be diagnosed by the classifier with high specificity and sensitivity in both the original and validation cohorts. According to the authors, the approach could potentially be generalized to other disease states and immunological phenotypes. While some public TCRs were present in many individuals, most TCR sequences turned up only very rarely across donors. Roughly uniform sequencing depth across donors was assumed in presence/absence analyses, although this assumption may not hold. V-gene and J-gene trimming of TCR beta chains was associated with a missense DCLRE1C variant in a later genetic analysis, and the association was replicated in an independent cohort. Assigning TCR associations to individual alleles was difficult when HLA alleles, especially DR and DQ, strongly co-occurred. In the study, 150 to 200 TCR beta chains were listed as associated with cytomegalovirus. According to a later analysis, parvovirus B19, influenza, CMV and Epstein-Barr virus appeared linked to several top co-occurrence clusters. Broadly in line with IMGT annotations, most TCR beta V segments showed up in productive rearrangements about 90% or about 30% of the time in an earlier analysis of 587 of the donors. A further reported finding was that TCR beta sequences accurately predicted the HLA-A and HLA-B alleles for most subjects in the first cohort. Because some donors lacked HLA typing at each locus, the association tests relied only on the typed subset. The only immune exposure information available for the cohort was CMV serostatus. Three of the identified cytomegalovirus-associated TCR beta chains were confirmed in vitro to be specific for cytomegalovirus antigens. Linkage disequilibrium might explain the correlated functional status among segregating V segments, but an unknown experimental factor could not be excluded. A cluster of highly shared sequence variants was judged likely to be a technical artifact of the sequencing pipeline. The cohort was sequenced for TCR beta chains only, and without alpha or paired-chain data the features that could be detected were limited. Specific HLA alleles were associated with roughly 16,000 TCR beta sequences at a false discovery rate of 0.05 in a later analysis. In a later analysis, most CMV-associated TCR beta chains were found to appear HLA-restricted, with HLA associations seemingly driven largely by CMV exposure. A later analysis found that TCR association rates varied across HLA loci, with DRB1 alleles showing the most associated TCRs and HLA-C alleles the fewest. In a later analysis, HLA-associated TCR beta chains showed more clonal expansion and lower generation probabilities than non-associated chains that were equally common. Because the 87-base-pair reads could not distinguish some IMGT-functional V segments, including TRBV6-2 and TRBV6-3, those segments were excluded. About 17 rarely observed V segments, including chromosome 9 orphons, were excluded from the earlier analysis of almost 600 of the donors because counts were too low.

Its CDR3 holds 12 amino acids, cysteine through phenylalanine. Kept here is only the CDR3 DNA, which spans 36 bases and is read in frame from base 1. Based on the germline V gene (reference sequence), the CDR1 and CDR2 sequences are SEHNR and FQNEAQ. The V end loses 7 bases and the J end loses 4 bases, and a stretch of 10 bases separates them. In total, roughly 670 healthy bone marrow donors made up the cohort. All cohort members were sampled while nominally healthy, although unrecorded immune exposures were likely present. The donor was CMV seronegative and belonged to the group of 380 or so seronegative cohort members. A peripheral blood sample was collected from each donor, and TCR beta sequencing was performed on peripheral blood mononuclear cells. The Qiagen DNeasy Blood Extraction Kit was used to extract genomic DNA from the blood cell samples. Library preparation used the immunoSEQ multiplex PCR assay. For the multiplex PCR, a mixture combining 60 forward primers for TCR Vbeta segments and 13 reverse primers for TCR Jbeta segments was used. Amplification of the CDR3 region of rearranged TCR beta genes was performed with a multiplex PCR assay on genomic DNA. The amplified TCR beta libraries were sequenced on the Illumina HiSeq System as 87-base-pair reads. The study's own analysis went as follows. A later analysis counted approximately 76 million unique TCR beta chains across the approximately 700 repertoires, and some 11 million of these chains were shared by at least two donors. Raw reads were error-corrected and collapsed into unique sequences by a nearest-neighbor algorithm in which closely related sequences were merged to remove PCR and sequencing errors. CDR3 sequences were aligned to IMGT reference sequences to assign V, D and J gene segments. Each retained sequence needed at least a six-nucleotide match to both a V gene segment and a J gene segment. Rearrangements were classified as productive when the CDR3 lacked stop codons and remained in frame with V and J, and all other rearrangements were classified as non-productive. CDR3 was defined according to IMGT convention as the region running from the second conserved V-encoded cysteine to the conserved J-encoded phenylalanine. Sequences without an unambiguous match to a single V gene segment were excluded from the earlier analysis of 587 of the donors. In an earlier analysis of some 590 of the donors, V segments were called functional above 56.7% productive rearrangements and were called segregating when the between-donor standard deviation exceeded 5%. To diagnose cytomegalovirus status from the catalog of TCR beta chain sequences, a statistical classification framework was built. A later analysis assigned V and J genes by comparing TCR nucleotide sequences with IMGT/GENE-DB human TR gene sequences. The TCRdist pipeline was used in a later analysis to assign CDR3 sequences and most-parsimonious VDJ recombination scenarios. A later analysis defined each TCR beta chain by its CDR3 amino acid sequence plus V-gene family, and excluded reads lacking a unique V-gene family. To address suspected cross-contamination and a sequencing artifact, a later analysis removed around 600 highly shared, low-generation-probability nucleotide sequences. In a later analysis, a clonal expansion index was calculated for each public chain from normalized within-repertoire ranks of inferred template counts. In a later analysis, generation probabilities were computed using a VDJ recombination model fitted to out-of-frame rearrangements, and the results were checked against IGoR. A later analysis scored TCR-TCR, TCR-HLA and TCR-CMV co-occurrence with hypergeometric tests, applying a repertoire-size bias correction to TCR pairs. To estimate false discovery rates, a later analysis permuted the HLA or CMV assignments 20 times. In a later analysis, co-occurring TCRs were grouped using DBSCAN, with TCRdist sequence similarity added in when clustering inside HLA-allele-positive subsets. For co-occurrence clustering, repertoires with fewer than 30,000 or more than 120,000 public chains were excluded, along with a handful of repertoires with anomalous nucleotide sharing. TCRdb took this table from immuneACCESS and kept in-frame rearrangements with V and J called. Such tables lack part of the clones; where checked against another copy, unresolved V genes explain under half of the gap, and the rest is unexplained. The V and J calls and clone size are taken from that table; D and trimming were inferred from the DNA. The table for this sample lists some 90,000 clones; approximately 78% of them were counted only once. Clones ranked in the top ten supply about 1.5% of the sample.

This clone was counted a few times. It has no known antigen specificity. No much larger clone exists at a distance of one base, and base qualities are not known. The sample was PBMCs. The chain links TRBV7-9 with TRBJ1-1, with no confident D gene call. The clonotype originates from a man aged 35 to 55 in good health and CMV-seronegative. The DNA reads TGTGCCAGCAACCTGGGAGGCACTGAAGCTTTCTTT. This encodes CASNLGGTEAFF.